Included here is one TCR beta chain sequence, with context. Its binding antigen is unknown. The input lacks base qualities; no much larger clone sits a single base away. The cohort was made up of hundreds of healthy bone marrow donors. At the time of sampling, all cohort members were nominally healthy, though unrecorded immune exposures were likely present. The donor tested CMV seronegative and was one of the 352 seronegative cohort members. A peripheral blood sample was provided by each donor, and peripheral blood mononuclear cells were used for TCR beta sequencing. The Qiagen DNeasy Blood Extraction Kit was used to extract genomic DNA from the blood cell samples. This entry is derived from a study of cytomegalovirus exposure and HLA in healthy donors (dated by TCRdb to the late 2010s). The study in broad terms: According to an earlier analysis of around 600 of the donors, about 180 million T cells yielded 90 million to 130 million unique TCR beta sequences and around 300 Gb of sequence data. Approximately 300 gigabases of sequencing data and around 85 million unique TCR sequences made up an early release that covered several hundred HLA-typed donors. Among the roughly 390 genotyped donors, roughly 80% belonged to the genetic ancestry cluster associated with self-reported Caucasian donors. The study was designed to test whether signatures of past pathogen exposure could be identified by cataloging public T cell receptors. The study profiled the T cell repertoires of approximately 700 subjects by immunosequencing and related them to cytomegalovirus serostatus. Besides the first cohort of under 700 subjects, a separate validation cohort made up of 120 different subjects was used. High-throughput TCR immunosequencing, statistical association of individual TCRs with disease status, and machine learning were combined to predict cytomegalovirus infection status. In a later analysis, previously published TCR beta repertoires from hundreds of donors were re-analyzed and high-resolution HLA genotyping was added so that TCR occurrence patterns could be studied. Rather than drawing on any new phenotypic data, the later analysis identified candidate immune exposures from TCR beta sequences and the way those sequences occurred across donors. To decide whether each TCR beta V gene segment behaved as functional or pseudogenic, an earlier analysis of nearly 600 of the donors relied on high-throughput TCR beta sequencing. Donor age, sex, ethnicity and CMV serostatus were collected together with the repertoire data. Genome-wide SNP genotypes for about three fifths of the 666 donors were used in a later genetic analysis, which treated that subset as a discovery cohort. All discovery cohort repertoires had been generated using a single sequencing platform. HLA typing covered class I and class II loci at four-digit resolution. The number of typed donors differed by locus: 629-630 for A, B, C, DRB1 and DQB1; about 520 for DQA1; around 610 for DPA1; and around 450 for DPB1. Because of strong linkage in the cohort, roughly five DR-DQ haplotypes were treated as single units for association and clustering. Among about 410 genotyped donors of the cohort, an average of roughly 230,000 unique TCR beta nucleotide sequences was sequenced per donor, of which 15% to 20% were non-productive.

The full study reports these points: Because HLA typing was unavailable for some donors at each locus, only the typed subset was used in association tests. According to a later analysis, parvovirus B19, influenza, CMV and Epstein-Barr virus appeared linked to several top co-occurrence clusters. A cluster of highly shared sequence variants was judged likely to be a technical artifact of the sequencing pipeline. At a false discovery rate of 0.05, a later analysis linked about 17,000 TCR beta sequences to specific HLA alleles. In a later analysis, TCR association rates were found to vary across HLA loci, with the most associated TCRs seen for DRB1 alleles and the fewest for HLA-C alleles. According to the authors, the approach could potentially be generalized to other disease states and immunological phenotypes. In the study, 150 to 200 TCR beta chains were listed as associated with cytomegalovirus. Cytomegalovirus status was reported to be diagnosed by the classifier with high specificity and sensitivity in both the original and validation cohorts. Most TCR sequences were observed very rarely across donors, whereas some public TCRs were present in many individuals. According to a later analysis, most CMV-associated TCR beta chains appeared to be HLA-restricted, and the HLA associations seemed to be driven largely by CMV exposure. In an earlier analysis of roughly 500 of the donors, most TCR beta V segments appeared in productive rearrangements about 87% or about 30% of the time, broadly matching IMGT annotations. A later genetic analysis reported fewer N-insertions in productive TCRs among donors in an Asian-associated ancestry cluster than the roughly 670-donor mean. Linkage disequilibrium might explain the correlated functional status among segregating V segments, but an unknown experimental factor could not be ruled out. When HLA alleles, especially DR and DQ, strongly co-occurred, attributing TCR associations to individual alleles was difficult. Only TCR beta chains were sequenced in this cohort, and the absence of alpha or paired-chain data limited detectable features. Compared with equally common non-associated chains, HLA-associated TCR beta chains in a later analysis were more clonally expanded and had lower generation probabilities. An association between a missense DCLRE1C variant and V-gene and J-gene trimming of TCR beta chains was found in a later genetic analysis and replicated in an independent cohort. A few of the identified cytomegalovirus-associated TCR beta chains were confirmed in vitro to be specific for cytomegalovirus antigens. Immune exposure information for the cohort was limited to CMV serostatus. A further reported finding was that TCR beta sequences accurately predicted the HLA-A and HLA-B alleles for most subjects in the first cohort. Presence/absence analyses assumed roughly uniform sequencing depth across donors, an assumption that may not hold. The earlier analysis of almost 600 of the donors excluded some 16 rarely observed V segments, including chromosome 9 orphons, because counts were too low. Some IMGT-functional V segments, including TRBV6-2 and TRBV6-3, could not be distinguished by the 87-base-pair reads and were therefore excluded.

Receptor libraries were prepared by the immunoSEQ multiplex PCR assay. For the multiplex PCR, a mixture combining 60 forward primers for TCR Vbeta segments and 13 reverse primers for TCR Jbeta segments was used. Amplification of the CDR3 region of rearranged TCR beta genes was performed with a multiplex PCR assay on genomic DNA. On the Illumina HiSeq System, the amplified TCR beta libraries were sequenced as 87-base-pair reads. The original methods were these. Across the 700 or so repertoires, a later analysis counted about 81 million unique TCR beta chains, approximately 12 million of which were shared by at least two donors. To remove PCR and sequencing errors, raw reads were error-corrected and collapsed into unique sequences using a nearest-neighbor algorithm that merged closely related sequences. Alignment of CDR3 sequences to IMGT reference sequences was used to assign V, D and J gene segments. For a sequence to be retained, at least a six-nucleotide match to both a V gene segment and a J gene segment was required. Rearrangements were classified as productive when the CDR3 lacked stop codons and remained in frame with V and J, and all other rearrangements were classified as non-productive. Following IMGT convention, CDR3 was defined as the stretch from the second conserved V-encoded cysteine to the conserved J-encoded phenylalanine. The earlier analysis of a few hundred of the donors excluded sequences that lacked an unambiguous match to a single V gene segment. In an earlier analysis of roughly 600 of the donors, a V segment was called functional when productive rearrangements were above 56.7%, and segregating when the standard deviation between donors exceeded 5%. A statistical classification framework was built for diagnosing cytomegalovirus status from the catalog of TCR beta chain sequences. In a later analysis, TCR nucleotide sequences were compared against IMGT/GENE-DB human TR gene sequences so that V and J genes could be assigned. In a later analysis, CDR3 sequences and most-parsimonious VDJ recombination scenarios were assigned using the TCRdist pipeline. In a later analysis, every TCR beta chain was defined by the combination of its CDR3 amino acid sequence and its V-gene family, and reads without a unique V-gene family were dropped. A later analysis removed roughly 590 highly shared, low-generation-probability nucleotide sequences to deal with suspected cross-contamination and a sequencing artifact. In a later analysis, a clonal expansion index for each public chain was calculated from normalized within-repertoire ranks of inferred template counts. In a later analysis, generation probabilities were computed with a VDJ recombination model fitted to out-of-frame rearrangements, and the resulting probabilities were checked against IGoR. In a later analysis, TCR-TCR, TCR-HLA and TCR-CMV co-occurrence was scored with hypergeometric tests, and a repertoire-size bias correction was applied to TCR pairs. False discovery rates were estimated in a later analysis by permuting HLA or CMV assignments 20 times. In a later analysis, co-occurring TCRs were grouped using DBSCAN, and TCRdist sequence similarity was added for clustering within HLA-allele-positive subsets. Co-occurrence clustering excluded repertoires with fewer than 30,000 or more than 120,000 public chains, plus five with anomalous nucleotide sharing. TCRdb retrieved this table from immuneACCESS and kept in-frame rearrangements only. Not all clones are present; in checked studies, unresolved V genes account for under half, and no reason is known for the remainder. V, J and clone size were drawn from that table, and D and trimming were deduced from the DNA. In all, the sample holds about 89,000 clones, and 70% to 80% of those were seen once. The biggest ten clones account for more than 3.5% of the sample.

The CDR3 spans 16 residues, from the cysteine through the phenylalanine. Just the 48-base CDR3 DNA is kept, in frame starting at base 1. Germline trimming: 1 base from V, 0 bases from J; junction bases outside gene matches: 5. CDR1 and CDR2 (SGHTA, FQGNSA) derive from the germline V gene. The origin of this receptor is a man younger than 45 in good health and CMV-seronegative. Sequencing was done on a sample of PBMCs. The chain employs TRBV7-2 and TRBJ1-2, with 7 bases aligning to TRBD1. The CDR3 reads as follows: CASSLGGDRANYGYTF. Read as DNA, the sequence is TGTGCCAGCAGCTTAGGGGGCGACAGGGCTAACTATGGCTACACCTTC.